This TCR beta chain was recovered during a study of beta chain features in type 1 diabetes. In regard to this clone: Its specificity is unknown.

This CDR3 has 14 residues. V was pared by 3 bases and J by 11 bases, with 12 bases of the junction left unmatched. Germline V gene sequence: CDR1 MNHNS, CDR2 SASEGT. Of the isolated RNA, all was reverse transcribed, and so the sequenced material was expressed TCRB transcripts. Sequencing used immunoSEQ multiplex PCR; TCRdb keeps in-frame clones, though not all of them. The sample carries hundreds of thousands of clones, 10% to 15% recorded once. Study outcomes and limitations: PCR might show a preference for shorter templates, equally across patients and controls.

This receptor was obtained from a young man in good health. The specimen sequenced was naive CD4+ T cells from blood. The rearrangement uses TRBV6-1 and TRBJ1-1, with 7 bases identical to TRBD1. Written as DNA, the CDR3 is TGTGCCAGCAGTGATCCGGGACAGAGTGTGCAGGCTTTCTTT. As protein: CASSDPGQSVQAFF.